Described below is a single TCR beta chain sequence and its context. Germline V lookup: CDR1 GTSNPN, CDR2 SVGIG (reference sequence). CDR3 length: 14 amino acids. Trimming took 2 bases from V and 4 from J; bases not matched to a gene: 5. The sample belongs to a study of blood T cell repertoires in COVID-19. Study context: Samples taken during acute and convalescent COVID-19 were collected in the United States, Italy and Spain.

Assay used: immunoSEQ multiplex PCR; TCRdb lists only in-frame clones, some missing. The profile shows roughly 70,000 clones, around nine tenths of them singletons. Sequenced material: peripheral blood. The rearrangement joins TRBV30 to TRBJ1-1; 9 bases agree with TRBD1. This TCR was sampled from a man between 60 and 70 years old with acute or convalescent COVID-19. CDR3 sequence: CAWSSGTGSTEAFF. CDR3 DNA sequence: TGTGCCTGGAGTTCCGGGACAGGGAGCACTGAAGCTTTCTTT.